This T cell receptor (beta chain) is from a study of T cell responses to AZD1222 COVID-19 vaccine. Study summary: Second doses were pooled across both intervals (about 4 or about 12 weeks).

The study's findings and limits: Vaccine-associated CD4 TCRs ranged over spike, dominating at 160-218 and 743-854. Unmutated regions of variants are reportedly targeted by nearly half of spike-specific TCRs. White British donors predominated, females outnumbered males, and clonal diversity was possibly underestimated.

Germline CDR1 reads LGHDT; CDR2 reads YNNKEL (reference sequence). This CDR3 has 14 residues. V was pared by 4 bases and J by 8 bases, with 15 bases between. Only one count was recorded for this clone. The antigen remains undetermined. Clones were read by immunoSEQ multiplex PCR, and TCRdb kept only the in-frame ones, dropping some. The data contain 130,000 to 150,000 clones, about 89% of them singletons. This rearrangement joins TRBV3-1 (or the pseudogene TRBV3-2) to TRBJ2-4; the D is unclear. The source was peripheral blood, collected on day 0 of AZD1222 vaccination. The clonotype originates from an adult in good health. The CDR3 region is CASSLRGEGDIQYF. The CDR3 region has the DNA TGTGCCAGCAGCCTACGAGGCGAAGGAGACATTCAGTACTTC.